Each of the 4 T cell receptor beta chains below was sequenced from the same sample in a study of radiotherapy plus CTLA-4 blockade in lung cancer. This table comes from immunoSEQ multiplex PCR, and its TCRdb copy is limited to in-frame clones, with some not included. The sample consists of fewer than 100,000 clones, roughly 87% of them appearing once. Sample: peripheral blood, taken from a patient treated with radiotherapy plus ipilimumab. Every receptor here comes from a human donor with non-small cell lung cancer who had stable disease on radiotherapy plus ipilimumab.

This chain joins TRBV19 and TRBJ1-1; tentatively, D is TRBD1 (6 bases). The V and J ends lost 3 bases and 8 bases respectively, with 7 bases between them. Germline CDR1 is LNHDA and CDR2 is SQIVND (reference sequence). CDR3 length: 11 amino acids. In DNA, the CDR3 is TGTGCCAGTAGTATGGGGACAGAAGCTTTCTTT. It yields the protein CASSMGTEAFF. Complete variable domain (other parts from reference TRBV19 and TRBJ1-1): DGGITQSPKYLFRKEGQNVTLSCEQNLNHDAMYWYRQDPGQGLRLIYYSQIVNDFQKGDIAEGYSVSREKKESFPLTVTSAQKNPTAFYLCASSMGTEAFFGQGTRLTVV.

The chain is built from TRBV28 and TRBJ2-3, with 11 bases fitting TRBD1. With V trimmed by 7 bases and J by 7 bases, 10 bases remained unmatched. Germline V gene data show CDR1 as MDHEN and CDR2 as SYDVKM. The CDR3 is made up of 15 amino acids. Here the CDR3 reads CASTPPGTGGYTQYF. The CDR3 DNA is TGTGCCAGCACACCCCCGGGGACAGGGGGGTATACGCAGTATTTT.

The chain carries TRBV13 and TRBJ2-1; either TRBD1 or TRBD2 may fit D (5 bases each). Trimming cost V 5 bases and J 4 bases, with 12 bases left between them. The CDR3 consists of 14 residues. Germline CDR1 and CDR2: PRHDT and FYEKMQ (reference sequence). CDR3 sequence: CASSVTGPYNEQFF. CDR3 sequence (DNA): TGTGCCAGCAGCGTCACGGGGCCTTACAATGAGCAGTTCTTC.

The chain recombines TRBV29-1 with TRBJ1-1; TRBD1 agrees at 7 bases. This CDR3 has 14 residues. The germline V gene encodes CDR1 SQVTM and CDR2 ANQGSEA. V was pared by 6 bases and J by 3 bases, with 10 bases of the junction left unmatched. For the CDR3, the DNA is TGCAGCGTAGGAAGAGCGGACAGGTACACTGAAGCTTTCTTT. This encodes CSVGRADRYTEAFF.